This is a list of T cell receptor beta chains from one sample in a study of spatial heterogeneity in lung cancer. MiXCR was run by TCRdb on the 5' RACE reads, yielding one entry per CDR3 protein. The table includes nearly 5,000 distinct CDR3 sequences, around 12% detected once. The starting material was lung tumor tissue, obtained at surgery. The receptors here all came from a female donor with early-stage non-small cell lung cancer. Each CDR3 is given without its conserved first and last residue.

TRBJ2-5	TRBV13	ASSLNGEETQY
TRBJ2-7	TRBV20-1	SVGVMGQGVRMRGGSYEQY
TRBJ2-5	TRBV29-1	SVSVVGETQY
TRBJ1-2	TRBV20-1	SAREDRGGYGYT
TRBJ1-5	TRBV12-3/TRBV12-4	ASSLVGGGGGQPQH
TRBJ1-2	TRBV20-1	SATALFGYT
TRBJ2-3	TRBV9	ASSVEGGPTTSTDTQY
TRBJ1-6	TRBV19	ASSAWTNYNSPLH
TRBJ1-1	TRBV29-1	SGKRETEAF
TRBJ2-5	TRBV5-6	ASSLMGGPETQY